Listed here are 11 T cell receptor beta chains from one sample, sequenced in a study of T cells in Graves' hyperthyroidism and ophthalmopathy. RNA transcripts yielded amplified TCR beta CDR3 regions. The primer set for the first-round RT-PCR of the TCR CDR3 was HTBI. TCRdb processed the multiplex PCR reads anew with MiXCR; each CDR3 protein has one entry. The profile covers fewer than 450,000 distinct CDR3 sequences, with about a sixth appearing a single time and 34% taken by the ten largest. Sequenced material: blood. The origin of the receptors is a woman in her thirties with Graves' hyperthyroidism that later progressed to Graves' ophthalmopathy.

In this sample, this clonotype turned up many times. The DNA of the CDR3 is TGTGCCAGCAGTTCCCACGACAGCGAGACCCAGTACTTC. Its protein product is CASSSHDSETQYF. The chain uses TRBV28 and TRBJ2-5; a weak D match, TRBD1 (5 bases). Germline loops: CDR1 MDHEN, CDR2 SYDVKM. V shed 4 bases and J shed 5 bases, with 11 bases lying between them. The CDR3 is 13 amino acids.

Points on this clonotype: A much larger clone differs from this one at a single base, so this may be a read error. The chain recombines TRBV7-8 with TRBJ1-5; D call uncertain. With 5 bases removed from V and 7 bases from J, the gap between germline ends came to 12 bases. CDR3 length equals 13 residues. CDR1 is SGHVS and CDR2 is FQNEAQ in the germline V gene. In DNA form, the CDR3 reads TGTGCCAGCAGCATAGAGAGGGCCCAGCCCCAGCATTTT. It encodes CASSIERAQPQHF.

The CDR3 protein is CASSPGTVRYEQYF. As DNA, the CDR3 is TGTGCCAGCAGCCCCGGGACAGTCCGCTACGAGCAGTACTTC. The genes are TRBV6-1 and TRBJ2-7; TRBD1 aligns across 7 bases. The V gene's germline CDR1 is MNHNS and CDR2 SASEGT. This CDR3 comprises 14 residues. Germline trimming cut 6 bases from V and 3 bases from J; bases unmatched to any gene: 8.

The CDR3 is CASSDGERGTDTQYF. CDR3 sequence (DNA): TGTGCCAGCAGTGACGGTGAGCGGGGCACAGATACGCAGTATTTT. The rearrangement links TRBV6-4 to TRBJ2-3; maybe TRBD2 (6 bases). Per the germline V gene, CDR1 is MRHNA and CDR2 is SNTAGT. The CDR3 runs to 15 residues. The V end was cut by 2 bases, the J end by 1 base, with 10 bases between.

This clonotype was recorded at least ten times. The V gene is TRBV15, the J gene TRBJ1-4; no clear D. Trimming took off 1 base at V and 3 bases at J, with 9 bases between the two ends. Germline V gene data show CDR1 as LNHNV and CDR2 as YYDKDF (reference sequence). There are 15 residues in the CDR3. The CDR3 sequence is CATSRARRANEKLFF. The CDR3 DNA sequence: TGTGCCACCAGCAGAGCCAGGAGAGCTAATGAAAAACTGTTTTTT.

This clonotype appeared many times. The chain links TRBV6-1 to TRBJ2-2, with unresolved D. CDR3 length equals 15 residues. Germline-derived CDR1 and CDR2 are MNHNS and SASEGT. V lost 4 bases and J 0 bases, leaving 9 bases between the germline ends. Written as DNA, the CDR3 is TGTGCCAGCAGTGGGACGGCCACGAACACCGGGGAGCTGTTTTTT. Translated: CASSGTATNTGELFF.

This sequence joins TRBV6-1 and TRBJ1-2; D possibly corresponds to TRBD1 (5 bases). The CDR3 totals 13 residues. Trimming took off 6 bases at V and 6 bases at J, with 14 bases between the two ends. Germline V CDR1 and CDR2: MNHNS, SASEGT. Here the CDR3 reads CASSTFWGDGYTF. CDR3 sequence (DNA): TGTGCCAGCAGCACCTTCTGGGGGGATGGCTACACCTTC.

This clonotype was recorded many times. The chain recombines TRBV12-3 or TRBV12-4 with TRBJ1-2; D call uncertain. The V gene lost 2 bases and the J gene lost 5 bases, with 6 bases spanning the gap. The CDR3 runs 12 residues. CDR3 amino acids: CASSLWQYGYTF. The CDR3 nucleotides read TGTGCCAGCAGTTTATGGCAATATGGCTACACCTTC.

This clonotype has more than one count but fewer than ten. This sequence joins TRBV6-2 or TRBV6-3 and TRBJ1-5; D gene ambiguous. The CDR3 is 15 amino acids. V was cut by 2 bases and J by 6 bases, with 14 bases left in between. CDR1 is MNHEY, CDR2 SVGEGT, per germline. CDR3: CASSYGLGKRQPQHF. For the CDR3, the DNA is TGTGCCAGCAGTTACGGGTTGGGTAAGCGTCAGCCCCAGCATTTT.

V and J are TRBV20-1 and TRBJ2-1, with TRBD1 identical over 7 bases. Losses at the gene ends were 2 bases for V and 4 bases for J; bases not matched to a gene: 8. Germline V gives CDR1 DFQATT, CDR2 SNEGSKA (reference sequence). This CDR3 is 15 amino acids long. CDR3 coding DNA: TGCAGTGCTAGAAAGACAGGGTATTCGTACAATGAGCAGTTCTTC. Translated, it gives CSARKTGYSYNEQFF.

Many counts were recorded for this clonotype. The chain uses TRBV2 and TRBJ2-2; D unclear. This CDR3 region has 17 residues. Germline CDR1 reads SNHLY; CDR2 reads FYNNEI. V was cut by 4 bases and J by 2 bases, with 17 bases left in between. In DNA, the CDR3 is TGTGCCAGCAGTGCTTTCCAGATAGTGTCTAACACCGGGGAGCTGTTTTTT. This sequence encodes CASSAFQIVSNTGELFF.